The clone carrying this T cell receptor (beta chain) occurred once. Enrolment of Seattle patients took place during active infection, and they were followed longitudinally. Repertoires were generated with immunoSEQ multiplex PCR, while TCRdb's copy carries only in-frame clones and drops some. This table has 150,000 to 200,000 clones, approximately 87% appearing once. Germline CDR1 reads MNHEY; CDR2 reads SVGEGT. This CDR3 region has 17 residues. The J segment lost 0 bases and the V segment lost 4 bases, leaving 9 bases of the junction unmatched. This sample was taken from a study of blood T cell repertoires in COVID-19. About the study: Acute and convalescent COVID-19 specimens originated in the United States, Italy and Spain.

The sequence was collected from a woman aged 55-70 years with COVID-19, enrolled during active disease. The chain recombines TRBV6-2 or TRBV6-3 with TRBJ2-1, with TRBD2 matching 7 bases. Sequencing was performed on peripheral blood. The CDR3 protein is CASSSLGGGASYNEQFF. CDR3 bases: TGTGCCAGCAGTTCCCTTGGGGGAGGGGCCTCCTACAATGAGCAGTTCTTC.